This T cell receptor (beta chain) appears in the sequencing data of a study of control samples from healthy donors and cancer patients. Produced via immunoSEQ multiplex PCR; TCRdb's table is partial and in-frame only. The repertoire has approximately 150,000 clones, 90% to 95% of them found once; the top ten carry roughly 0.64%. The CDR3 is 13 residues long. Trimming removed 6 bases from V and 12 bases from J, with 18 bases in between. The clonotype comes from a woman in her 30s in good health. The source material was blood. V usage is TRBV12-3 or TRBV12-4 and J usage is TRBJ2-1; D might be TRBD2 (5 bases). This CDR3 reads CASSDGPAGVQFF. The CDR3 DNA reads as TGTGCCAGCAGCGACGGACCCGCCGGGGTGCAGTTCTTC.